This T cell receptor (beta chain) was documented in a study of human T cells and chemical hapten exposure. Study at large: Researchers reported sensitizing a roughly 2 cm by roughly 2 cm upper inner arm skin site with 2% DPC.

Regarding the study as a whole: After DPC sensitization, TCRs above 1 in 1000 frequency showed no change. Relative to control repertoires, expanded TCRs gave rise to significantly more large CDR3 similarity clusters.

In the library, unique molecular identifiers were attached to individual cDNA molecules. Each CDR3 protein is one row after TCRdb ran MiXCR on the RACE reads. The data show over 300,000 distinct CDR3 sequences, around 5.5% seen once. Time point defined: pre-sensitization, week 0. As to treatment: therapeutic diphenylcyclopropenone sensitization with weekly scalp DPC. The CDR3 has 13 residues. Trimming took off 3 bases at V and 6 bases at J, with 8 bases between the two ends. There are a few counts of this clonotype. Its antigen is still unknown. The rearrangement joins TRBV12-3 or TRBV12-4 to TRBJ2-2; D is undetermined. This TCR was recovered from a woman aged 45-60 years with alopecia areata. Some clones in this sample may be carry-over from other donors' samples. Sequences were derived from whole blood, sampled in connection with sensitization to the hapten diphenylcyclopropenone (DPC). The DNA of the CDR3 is TGTGCCAGCAGTTTTAACGGAGCCGGGGAGCTGTTTTTT. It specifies CASSFNGAGELFF.